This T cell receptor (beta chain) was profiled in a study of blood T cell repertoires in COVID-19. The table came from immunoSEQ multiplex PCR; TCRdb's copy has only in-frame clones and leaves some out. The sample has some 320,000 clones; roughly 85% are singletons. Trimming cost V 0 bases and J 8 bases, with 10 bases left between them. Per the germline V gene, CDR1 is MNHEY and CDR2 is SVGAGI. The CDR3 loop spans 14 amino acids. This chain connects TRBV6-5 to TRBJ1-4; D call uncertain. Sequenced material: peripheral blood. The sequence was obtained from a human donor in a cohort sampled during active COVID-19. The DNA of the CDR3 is TGTGCCAGCAGTTACTCGGTCCGAGGGGAAAAACTGTTTTTT. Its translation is CASSYSVRGEKLFF.